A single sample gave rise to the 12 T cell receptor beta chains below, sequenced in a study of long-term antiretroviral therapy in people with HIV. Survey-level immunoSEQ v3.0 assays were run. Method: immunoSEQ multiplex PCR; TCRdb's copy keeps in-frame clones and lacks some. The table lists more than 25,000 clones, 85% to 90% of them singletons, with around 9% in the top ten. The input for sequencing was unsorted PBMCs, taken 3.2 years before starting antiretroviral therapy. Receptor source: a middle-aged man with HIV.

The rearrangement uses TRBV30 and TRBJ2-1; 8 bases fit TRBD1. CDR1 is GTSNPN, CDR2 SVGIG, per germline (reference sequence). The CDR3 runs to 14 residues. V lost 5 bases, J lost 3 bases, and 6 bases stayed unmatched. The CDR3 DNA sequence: TGTGCCTGGTGTGACAGGGGACTCTACAATGAGCAGTTCTTC. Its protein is CAWCDRGLYNEQFF.

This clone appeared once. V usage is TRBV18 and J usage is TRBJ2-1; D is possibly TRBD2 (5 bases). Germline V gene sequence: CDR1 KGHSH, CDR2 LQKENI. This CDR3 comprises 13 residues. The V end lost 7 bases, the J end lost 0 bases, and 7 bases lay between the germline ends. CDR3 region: CASFEGSYNEQFF. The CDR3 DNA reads TGTGCCAGCTTTGAGGGCTCCTACAATGAGCAGTTCTTC.

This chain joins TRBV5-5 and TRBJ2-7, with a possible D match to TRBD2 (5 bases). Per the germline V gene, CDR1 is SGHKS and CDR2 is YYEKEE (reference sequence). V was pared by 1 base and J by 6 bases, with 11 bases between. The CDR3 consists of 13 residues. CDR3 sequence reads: CASSLRGYGEQYF. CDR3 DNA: TGTGCCAGCAGCTTGCGAGGGTATGGCGAGCAGTACTTC.

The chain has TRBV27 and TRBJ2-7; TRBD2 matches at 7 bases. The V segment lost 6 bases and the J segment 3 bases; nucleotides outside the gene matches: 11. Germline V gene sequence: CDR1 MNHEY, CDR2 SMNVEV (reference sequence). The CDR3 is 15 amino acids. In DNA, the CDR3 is TGTGCCAGCAGACCGGGGGAGCGGGAAAACTACGAGCAGTACTTC. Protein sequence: CASRPGERENYEQYF.

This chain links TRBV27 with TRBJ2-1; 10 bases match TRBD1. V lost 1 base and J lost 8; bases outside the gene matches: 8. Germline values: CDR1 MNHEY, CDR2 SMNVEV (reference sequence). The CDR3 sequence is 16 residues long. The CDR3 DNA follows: TGTGCCAGCAGTTTATTGGGCGGGACAGGGGATCATGAGCAGTTCTTC. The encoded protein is CASSLLGGTGDHEQFF.

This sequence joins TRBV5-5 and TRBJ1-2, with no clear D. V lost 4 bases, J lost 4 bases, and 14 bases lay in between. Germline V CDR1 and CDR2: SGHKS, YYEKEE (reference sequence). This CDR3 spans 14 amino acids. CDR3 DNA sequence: TGTGCCAGCAGCCCCCTAGGCCAGACCTATGGCTACACCTTC. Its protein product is CASSPLGQTYGYTF.

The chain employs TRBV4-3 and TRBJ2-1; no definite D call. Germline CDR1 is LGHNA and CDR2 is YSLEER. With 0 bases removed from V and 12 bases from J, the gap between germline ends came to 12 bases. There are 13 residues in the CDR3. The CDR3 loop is CASSQELQMGQFF. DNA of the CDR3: TGCGCCAGCAGCCAAGAGTTACAAATGGGGCAGTTCTTC.

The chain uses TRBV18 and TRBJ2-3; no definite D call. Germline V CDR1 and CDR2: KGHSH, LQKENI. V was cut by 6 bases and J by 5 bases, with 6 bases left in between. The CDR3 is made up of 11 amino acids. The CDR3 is CASSRIDTQYF. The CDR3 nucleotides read TGTGCCAGCTCCAGAATAGATACGCAGTATTTT. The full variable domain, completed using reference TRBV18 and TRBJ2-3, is NAGVMQNPRHLVRRRGQEARLRCSPMKGHSHVYWYRQLPEEGLKFMVYLQKENIIDESGMPKERFSAEFPKEGPSILRIQQVVRGDSAAYFCASSRIDTQYFGPGTRLTVL.

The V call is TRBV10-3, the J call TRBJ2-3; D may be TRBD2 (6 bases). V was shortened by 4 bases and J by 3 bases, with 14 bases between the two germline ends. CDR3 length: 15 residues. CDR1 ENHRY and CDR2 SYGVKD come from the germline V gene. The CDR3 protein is CAISGGREITDTQYF. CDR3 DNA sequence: TGTGCCATCAGTGGCGGGCGGGAAATAACAGATACGCAGTATTTT.

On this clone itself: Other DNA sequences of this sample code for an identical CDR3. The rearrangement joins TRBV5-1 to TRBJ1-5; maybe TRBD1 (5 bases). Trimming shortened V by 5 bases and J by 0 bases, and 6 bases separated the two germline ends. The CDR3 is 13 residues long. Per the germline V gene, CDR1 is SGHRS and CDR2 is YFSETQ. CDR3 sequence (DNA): TGCGCCAGCAGAGGGGATAGCAATCAGCCCCAGCATTTT. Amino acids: CASRGDSNQPQHF.

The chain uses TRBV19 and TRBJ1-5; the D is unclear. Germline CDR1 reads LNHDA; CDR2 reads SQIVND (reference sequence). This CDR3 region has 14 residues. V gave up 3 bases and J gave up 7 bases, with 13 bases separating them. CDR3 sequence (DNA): TGTGCCAGTAGTATTATGGGATGGGGACAGCCCCAGCATTTT. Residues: CASSIMGWGQPQHF.

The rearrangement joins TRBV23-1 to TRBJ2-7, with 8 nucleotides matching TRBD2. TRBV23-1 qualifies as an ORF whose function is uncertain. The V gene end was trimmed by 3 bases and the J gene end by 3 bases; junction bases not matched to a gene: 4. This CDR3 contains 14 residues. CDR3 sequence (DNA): TGCGCCAGCAGTCACGGGAGGGGAGGCTACGAGCAGTACTTC. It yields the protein CASSHGRGGYEQYF.